A single sample gave rise to the 8 T cell receptor beta chains below, sequenced in a study of blood T cells in healthy people across ages. The second PCR ran roughly 7 to 12 cycles with a sample-barcoded 5' primer and J-beta primers. MiXCR, run by TCRdb on the 5' RACE reads, gives a single entry per CDR3 protein. Of about 1 million distinct CDR3 sequences listed, 40% to 55% are singletons. Sequencing used blood. Receptors originate from a woman aged 60-75 years in good health.

V usage is TRBV9 and J usage is TRBJ2-5; D is unresolved. Trimming took 3 bases from V and 11 from J, leaving 17 bases between them. This CDR3 comprises 13 residues. Germline CDR1 is SGDLS and CDR2 is YYNGEE. CDR3 nucleotides: TGTGCCAGCAGCGCCTCGGATCTGAATGAGCAGTACTTC. This codes for CASSASDLNEQYF.

V is TRBV27 and J is TRBJ2-7; 8 bases line up with TRBD2. The CDR3 is made up of 15 amino acids. Germline loops: CDR1 MNHEY, CDR2 SMNVEV (reference sequence). Germline trimming cut 3 bases from V and 7 bases from J; bases unmatched to any gene: 11. The CDR3 loop reads CASSLSAGDAGEQYF. The CDR3 DNA sequence: TGTGCCAGCAGTTTGTCAGCGGGAGACGCGGGGGAGCAGTACTTC.

The chain uses TRBV7-9 and TRBJ1-2; 8 bases agree with TRBD1. V lost 3 bases to trimming and J lost 7 bases; unmatched junction nucleotides: 7. This CDR3 spans 14 amino acids. Germline V gene data show CDR1 as SEHNR and CDR2 as FQNEAQ (reference sequence). Here the CDR3 reads CASSFAGTGAGYTF. CDR3 nucleotides: TGTGCCAGCAGCTTTGCCGGGACAGGCGCTGGCTACACCTTC.

This clonotype appeared a few times. This rearrangement joins TRBV5-1 to TRBJ2-1, with TRBD1 identical over 10 bases. Unmatched junction bases numbered 3, after V lost 0 bases and J lost 6 bases. Germline CDR1 and CDR2: SGHRS and YFSETQ. The CDR3 has 15 residues. The CDR3 sequence: CASSLEGTGVNEQFF. CDR3 bases: TGCGCCAGCAGCTTGGAGGGGACAGGGGTCAATGAGCAGTTCTTC.

The V gene is TRBV6-1, the J gene TRBJ2-7; no definite D call. The CDR3 contains 9 residues. Trimming pared 4 bases from V and 10 bases from J, leaving 5 bases between. CDR1 is MNHNS, CDR2 SASEGT, per germline. The CDR3 nucleotides are TGTGCCAGCAGTGTACCCCAGTACTTC. Protein sequence: CASSVPQYF.

V usage is TRBV20-1 and J usage is TRBJ2-7; 12 nucleotides align to TRBD2. Per the germline V gene, CDR1 is DFQATT and CDR2 is SNEGSKA (reference sequence). V trimming: 1 base; J trimming: 2 bases; junction bases outside the gene matches: 6. The CDR3 totals 16 residues. CDR3 DNA: TGCAGTGCTAGAGCCGGACTAGCGGGGAAAGCCTACGAGCAGTACTTC. As protein: CSARAGLAGKAYEQYF.

The V call is TRBV5-5, the J call TRBJ2-2; D could derive from TRBD1 or TRBD2 (5 bases each). The V end was cut by 0 bases, the J end by 6 bases, with 15 bases between. Germline loops: CDR1 SGHKS, CDR2 YYEKEE (reference sequence). The CDR3 length is 16 residues. Written as DNA, the CDR3 is TGTGCCAGCAGCTTGGCCGAGGGGAAACTCGCCGGGGAGCTGTTTTTT. It encodes CASSLAEGKLAGELFF.

V and J are TRBV28 and TRBJ2-1; 12 bases line up with TRBD1. The J segment lost 4 bases and the V segment lost 9 bases, leaving 19 bases of the junction unmatched. Germline V CDR1 and CDR2: MDHEN, SYDVKM. The CDR3 has 19 amino acids. The chain's CDR3 is CASLRDRGPLARGYNEQFF. CDR3 bases: TGTGCCAGTTTACGGGACAGGGGGCCACTAGCTCGGGGATACAATGAGCAGTTCTTC.